This entry concerns a single T cell receptor beta chain. Its antigen is unidentified. The CDR3 extends over 15 amino acids. With V trimmed by 3 bases and J by 5 bases, 7 bases remained unmatched. This sample was taken from a study of CD8 T cells in ankylosing spondylitis. General observations from the study: There was a TCR beta motif, made of several highly homologous variants, that appeared characteristic of ankylosing spondylitis blood. The study looked at matched synovial fluid samples from ankylosing spondylitis patients. Disease-linked clones were reported to be significantly enriched there.

Quantitative 5'-RACE with molecular barcodes generated TCR beta libraries. TCRdb reprocessed the 5' RACE reads via MiXCR and lists one record per CDR3 protein. The data contain under 250,000 distinct CDR3 sequences, more than 25% of them seen just once; the ten biggest clones take up roughly 4%. The rearrangement links TRBV12-3 or TRBV12-4 to TRBJ2-5; 9 bases are shared with TRBD1. Sequenced input: blood, either unsorted or a sorted T cell fraction (not recorded which). This TCR derives from a male donor with ankylosing spondylitis or in good health (not recorded which). The DNA for the CDR3 is TGTGCCAGCAGTTTCTACGGGACAGGGCGGGAGACCCAGTACTTC. Translating it yields CASSFYGTGRETQYF.